This T cell receptor beta chain was observed in a study of a mutant IDH1 vaccine in newly diagnosed glioma. Overall study: Treated patients showed a male proportion of around 62%, a female proportion of about 40%, and a mean age of 40.4 years. Receipt of radiotherapy, temozolomide, or both preceded the study, and most received both. Study results and caveats: Around 93% of patients showed vaccine-induced immune responses across multiple MHC alleles.

The time point is: baseline, week 1 (first vaccination visit). Specified treatment: pre-vaccination baseline after standard-of-care therapy. Donor diagnoses consisted of new WHO grade 3 or 4 IDH1-mutant, ATRX-lost astrocytomas. This CDR3 is 18 amino acids long. The method was immunoSEQ multiplex PCR; TCRdb's version includes in-frame clones alone and lacks a portion of them. Of tens of thousands of clones listed, 88% are singletons. Regarding this clone: Its antigen remains unidentified.

V usage is TRBV1 and J usage is TRBJ2-1; the table assigns TRBD2, which was not confirmed against the DNA. TRBV1 is a documented pseudogene. Here the sequenced sample was PBMCs, taken from a glioma patient treated with radiotherapy, temozolomide or both. The receptor comes from a middle-aged woman with glioma. The CDR3 region is CTSSQHPPRDYYYNEQFF. The CDR3 bases are TGCACCAGCAGCCAACACCCGCCCCGGGACTACTACTACAATGAGCAGTTCTTC.